The 14 T cell receptor beta chains below come from one sample, sequenced in a study of T cell changes during pregnancy in multiple sclerosis (dated by TCRdb to between 2017 and 2020). Library method: the immunoSEQ multiplex PCR assay. Sourced from immuneACCESS, this table was stored by TCRdb with only in-frame sequences that have V and J called. A share of the clones is absent; for the studies checked, an unresolved V gene accounts for under half, and the remainder has no known explanation. Present in this sample are 30,000 to 40,000 clones, 88% of which were seen just once. Around 7.2% of the sample lies in the top ten. This material consisted of CD8+ T cells from peripheral blood mononuclear cells, taken in the third trimester of pregnancy. The source is a female donor with multiple sclerosis, enrolled in a pregnancy study.

This rearrangement joins TRBV19 to TRBJ2-1; 7 nucleotides align to TRBD2. The V segment lost 7 bases and the J segment 3 bases; nucleotides outside the gene matches: 6. Looked up from germline, CDR1 is LNHDA and CDR2 is SQIVND (reference sequence). CDR3 length: 14 amino acids. The CDR3 loop is CASTGGGIYNEQFF. CDR3 nucleotides: TGTGCCAGTACGGGGGGAGGGATCTACAATGAGCAGTTCTTC. Combining the CDR3 with reference TRBV19 and TRBJ2-1 gives the whole variable domain DGGITQSPKYLFRKEGQNVTLSCEQNLNHDAMYWYRQDPGQGLRLIYYSQIVNDFQKGDIAEGYSVSREKKESFPLTVTSAQKNPTAFYLCASTGGGIYNEQFFGPGTRLTVL.

The CDR3 reads CASSLESGGTDTQYF. For the CDR3, the DNA is TGTGCCAGCAGTCTCGAATCAGGGGGCACAGATACGCAGTATTTT. V and J are TRBV6-4 and TRBJ2-3; tentatively, D is TRBD1 (6 bases). The CDR3 spans 15 residues. Trimming took 5 bases from V and 1 from J, leaving 13 bases between them. CDR1 MRHNA and CDR2 SNTAGT come from the germline V gene.

The chain links TRBV27 to TRBJ2-3, with 10 bases fitting TRBD2. CDR1 is MNHEY, CDR2 SMNVEV, per germline (reference sequence). The V and J ends lost 7 bases and 4 bases, in that order; junction bases with no gene match: 14. This CDR3 comprises 17 residues. The CDR3 DNA follows: TGTGCCAGCATACCTTTTGGACTAGCGGTGCAATCAGATACGCAGTATTTT. Its protein product is CASIPFGLAVQSDTQYF.

The chain recombines TRBV6-1 with TRBJ2-3, with TRBD2 matching over 12 bases. The germline V gene has CDR1 MNHNS and CDR2 SASEGT. The CDR3 covers 15 residues. V dropped 7 bases and J dropped 4; count of bases not matched to a gene: 6. The CDR3 nucleotides read TGTGCCAGCACCCTTCTAGCGGGGGGGCCAGATACGCAGTATTTT. Translating gives CASTLLAGGPDTQYF.

The J gene is TRBJ2-2, the V gene TRBV30; TRBD1 matches at 10 bases. Germline CDR1 is GTSNPN and CDR2 is SVGIG (reference sequence). The CDR3 is 14 residues long. Trimming took 6 bases from V and 6 from J; bases not matched to a gene: 7. CDR3 nucleotide sequence: TGTGCCTGTAAGGACAGGGGGTCTCCCGGGGAGCTGTTTTTT. Translating it yields CACKDRGSPGELFF.

The V gene is TRBV4-3, the J gene TRBJ2-3; tentatively, D is TRBD2 (7 bases). The CDR3 runs 17 residues. Per germline, CDR1 LGHNA and CDR2 YSLEER. V dropped 1 base and J dropped 2 bases, with 16 bases sitting between them. In DNA form, the CDR3 reads TGCGCCAGCAGCCAAGGGGTGGCGGGGGCCATCACAGATACGCAGTATTTT. As protein: CASSQGVAGAITDTQYF.

This clone was seen just once. The chain combines TRBV5-1 with TRBJ2-7; TRBD2 agrees at 8 bases. Germline-derived CDR1 and CDR2 are SGHRS and YFSETQ. The junction had 8 bases not matched to a gene; V was cut back by 4 bases and J by 5 bases. The CDR3 contains 14 residues. The CDR3 region is CASSTRGGGDEQYF. The CDR3, as DNA: TGCGCCAGCAGCACCCGGGGGGGCGGCGACGAGCAGTACTTC.

A word on this clone: Relative to the germline gene, one junction end is altered; a read error may explain this. The V call is TRBV30, the J call TRBJ1-2; D is undetermined. CDR1 is GTSNPN, CDR2 SVGIG, per germline (reference sequence). This CDR3 contains 11 residues. The CDR3 loop reads CAWSVGYSRAF. CDR3 nucleotides: TGTGCCTGGAGTGTAGGTTACAGCCGTGCCTTC.

The chain combines TRBV2 with TRBJ1-2; no clear D. CDR3 size: 14 residues. V dropped 7 bases and J dropped 4 bases, with 16 bases sitting between them. Germline CDR1 SNHLY, CDR2 FYNNEI. The CDR3, as DNA: TGTGCCAGCATCACGGGTCTCCCCCGCTATGGCTACACCTTC. Residues: CASITGLPRYGYTF.

A single count supports this clone. The chain uses TRBV7-6 and TRBJ2-7; 10 nucleotides agree with TRBD2. The germline V gene has CDR1 SGHVS and CDR2 FNYEAQ. V lost 0 bases, J lost 0 bases, and 2 bases stayed unmatched. This CDR3 region has 16 residues. CDR3: CASSLAQRGGSYEQYF. The CDR3 region has the DNA TGTGCCAGCAGCTTAGCGCAGCGGGGGGGCTCCTACGAGCAGTACTTC. The full variable domain, with the rest looked up from reference TRBV7-6 and TRBJ2-7, is GAGVSQSPRYKVTKRGQDVALRCDPISGHVSLYWYRQALGQGPEFLTYFNYEAQQDKSGLPNDRFSAERPEGSISTLTIQRTEQRDSAMYRCASSLAQRGGSYEQYFGPGTRLTVT.

This chain links TRBV18 with TRBJ1-2; TRBD1 matches 7 bases. Germline trimming cut 1 base from V and 4 bases from J; bases unmatched to any gene: 0. CDR3 length equals 13 residues. Germline V gives CDR1 KGHSH, CDR2 LQKENI. CDR3 DNA sequence: TGTGCCAGCTCACCACGGGACAGCTATGGCTACACCTTC. It encodes CASSPRDSYGYTF.

The chain carries TRBV28 and TRBJ2-3, with D unresolved. Trimming removed 2 bases from V and 4 bases from J, with 7 bases in between. CDR3 size: 13 residues. The germline V gene has CDR1 MDHEN and CDR2 SYDVKM. CDR3 nucleotides: TGTGCCAGCAGTTTACTGACTGCAGATACGCAGTATTTT. Protein sequence: CASSLLTADTQYF.

This chain links TRBV30 with TRBJ2-7; tentative D call: TRBD2 (7 bases). V dropped 2 bases and J dropped 2 bases, with 19 bases sitting between them. The CDR3 covers 16 residues. Per the germline V gene, CDR1 is GTSNPN and CDR2 is SVGIG (reference sequence). The CDR3 here is CAWSPRGAGLTYEQYF. CDR3 in DNA: TGTGCCTGGAGTCCTCGGGGGGCAGGCCTAACCTACGAGCAGTACTTC. The entire variable domain, with the rest obtained from reference TRBV30 and TRBJ2-7, is as follows: SQTIHQWPATLVQPVGSPLSLECTVEGTSNPNLYWYRQAAGRGLQLLFYSVGIGQISSEVPQNLSASRPQDRQFILSSKKLLLSDSGFYLCAWSPRGAGLTYEQYFGPGTRLTVT.

The CDR3 nucleotides read TGTGCCAGCAGTGAGGGGAGGCTCTATGGCTACACCTTC. It yields the protein CASSEGRLYGYTF. The chain links TRBV9 to TRBJ1-2; weak D call: TRBD1 (5 bases). The CDR3 extends over 13 amino acids. Looked up from germline, CDR1 is SGDLS and CDR2 is YYNGEE. Trimming took 5 bases from V and 4 from J, leaving 12 bases between them.